Listed below are T cell receptor beta chains from one sample, sequenced in a study of T cells in localized non-small cell lung cancer. The table came from immunoSEQ multiplex PCR; TCRdb's copy has only in-frame clones and leaves some out. This table has 60,000 or so clones, roughly 76% appearing once. The specimen comprised PBMCs, sampled before any cancer treatment. The receptors originated from a man between 40 and 70 years old with stage II lung adenocarcinoma. Both conserved end residues are part of each CDR3. The D gene is left open where the match is weak. Clone size is not always given. Where it is, it says once, few, many or a class for expanded clones.

j_call v_call d_call clone_size cdr3_nt cdr3_aa
TRBJ1-1 TRBV5-1 NA once TGCGCCAGCAGCCCGGATCAGGGGAACACTGAAGCTTTCTTT CASSPDQGNTEAFF
TRBJ1-1 TRBV30 NA NA TGTGCCTGGAGTTGGCAGGGCGTAAACACTGAAGCTTTCTTT CAWSWQGVNTEAFF
TRBJ2-2 TRBV12-1 NA NA TGTGCCAGCAGCTTTGTCTCGGGAGGGCACCCTCCGAACACCGGGGAGCTGTTTTTT CASSFVSGGHPPNTGELFF
TRBJ2-2 TRBV2 NA NA TGTGCCAGCGGAGCGGCAGCGCCCCGGGGGAAGGGGGAGCTGTTTTTT CASGAAAPRGKGELFF
TRBJ1-2 TRBV6-4 NA few TGTGCCAGCAGCCCGGTGCCGGGACGGGAATATGGCTACACCTTC CASSPVPGREYGYTF
TRBJ1-4 TRBV9 NA NA TGTGCCAGCAGCGAGACAGCCACTAATGAAAAACTGTTTTTT CASSETATNEKLFF
TRBJ2-5 TRBV4-2 NA NA TGTGCCAGCAGCCAGCTTCAAGGGGCGCAAGAGACCCAGTACTTC CASSQLQGAQETQYF
TRBJ1-1 TRBV7-9 TRBD1 NA TGTGCCAGCAGCCCTGGGACAGGGGGAGACACTGAAGCTTTCTTT CASSPGTGGDTEAFF
TRBJ2-2 TRBV19 NA NA TGTGCCAGTAGTACCCCCGTACCTAGACAAGCGGCGCGCACCGGGGAGCTGTTTTTT CASSTPVPRQAARTGELFF
TRBJ2-1 TRBV9 NA once TGTGCCAGCAGCACCGGACATGGTGGGGGAAATGAGCAGTTCTTC CASSTGHGGGNEQFF
TRBJ2-5 TRBV11-2 NA few TGTGCCAGCAGCTTAGGAGGGGCAGGTTCCGGAGAGACCCAGTACTTC CASSLGGAGSGETQYF
TRBJ1-2 TRBV2 TRBD1 few TGTGCCAGCAGTGGTATAACAGGGGGTGAGGATGGCTACACCTTC CASSGITGGEDGYTF
TRBJ1-5 TRBV19 NA NA TGTGCCAGTAGTAACCCCGGCAGCAATCAGCCCCAGCATTTT CASSNPGSNQPQHF
TRBJ2-2 TRBV2 NA NA TGTGCCAGCAGTGAAGCGCTTCTGGGGGCCGGGGAGCTGTTTTTT CASSEALLGAGELFF
TRBJ1-1 TRBV19 NA NA TGTGCCAGTAGCGGGGGAAGGGCCAAAAGGGCAGCTTTCTTT CASSGGRAKRAAFF
TRBJ2-1 TRBV14 NA NA TGTGCCAGCAGCAGCTACAATGAGCAGTTCTTC CASSSYNEQFF
TRBJ1-1 TRBV30 NA NA TGTTCGGGGACGGAGAACACTGAAGCTTTCTTT CSGTENTEAFF
TRBJ1-1 TRBV4-3 NA NA TGCGCCAGCAGCCAAGAGAGGGGTCTGTCGGGAGCTTTCTTT CASSQERGLSGAFF
TRBJ2-5 TRBV5-1 TRBD1 once TGCGCCAGCAGAGATAAGGACAGGGGGGAATTATACTTC CASRDKDRGELYF
TRBJ1-2 TRBV18 NA NA TGTGCCAGCTCACCAGACAGATACTATGGCTACACCTTC CASSPDRYYGYTF
TRBJ2-7 TRBV7-9 NA NA TGTGCCAGCAGCTTAGTAGGAGACGAGCAGTACTTC CASSLVGDEQYF
TRBJ2-1 TRBV11-2 NA NA TGTGCCAGCAGCTTAGATTTCCTTAATGAGCAGTTCTTC CASSLDFLNEQFF
TRBJ1-1 TRBV7-2 NA NA TGTGCCAGCAGCCCCGCGCGGGCGGGGGTCGCTGAAGCTTTCTTT CASSPARAGVAEAFF
TRBJ1-1 TRBV2 NA few TGTGCCAAGGCGGGACTTCTGAACACTGAAGCTTTCTTT CAKAGLLNTEAFF
TRBJ2-5 TRBV30 NA NA TGTGCCTGGAGTTTGGGCTTGCAAGAGACCCAGTACTTC CAWSLGLQETQYF
TRBJ2-1 TRBV30 TRBD2 NA TGTGCCTGGAGTGTACTAGGCGGGAGGGCCTCTCGGAATGAGCAGTTCTTC CAWSVLGGRASRNEQFF
TRBJ1-1 TRBV30 NA few TGTGCCTGGAGTGTAGGGACACTAAACACTGAAGCTTTCTTT CAWSVGTLNTEAFF
TRBJ2-7 TRBV11-2 NA NA TGTGCCAGCAGCCCGCTGGGAAGGGAGGACTACGAGCAGTACTTC CASSPLGREDYEQYF
TRBJ2-7 TRBV9 TRBD1 NA TGTGCCAGCAGCGTAGCAACAGGGGTTGGCTACGAGCAGTACTTC CASSVATGVGYEQYF
TRBJ1-2 TRBV27 NA NA TGTGCCAGCAGTGCCGTACTAGGAACTAACTATGGCTACACCTTC CASSAVLGTNYGYTF
TRBJ1-2 TRBV30 NA NA TGTGCCTGGAGCCCGGGGGTCAACTATGGCTACACCTTC CAWSPGVNYGYTF
TRBJ1-2 TRBV28 NA NA TGTGCCAGCTTCTCGAAGGGCGCAGGGACTTTAAACTATGGCTACACCTTC CASFSKGAGTLNYGYTF
TRBJ2-5 TRBV2 TRBD1 NA TGTGCCAGCGAATCCAGGACAGGACAGGAGACCCAGTACTTC CASESRTGQETQYF
TRBJ2-7 TRBV6-5 TRBD1 NA TGTGCCAGCAGAGGACAGGGGATGATCTACGAGCAGTACTTC CASRGQGMIYEQYF
TRBJ2-1 TRBV5-1 NA NA TGCGCCAGCAGCCCGCAATCGAGCTCCTACAATGAGCAGTTCTTC CASSPQSSSYNEQFF
TRBJ2-1 TRBV19 NA NA TGTGCCAGTAGTATAGATTTCGGACGGATCCCGATCTTC CASSIDFGRIPIF
TRBJ1-3 TRBV5-5 TRBD1 NA TGTGCCAGCAGCTTGGCTCCGACAGGGGACTCTGGAAACACCATATATTTT CASSLAPTGDSGNTIYF
TRBJ1-5 TRBV6-6 TRBD1 NA TGTGCCAGCAGTTACTCGACAGGGACAAATCAGCCCCAGCATTTT CASSYSTGTNQPQHF
TRBJ1-1 TRBV6-1 NA once TGTGCCAGCAGAGGGATACAGGGTCAAAGACCCGAAGCTTTCTTT CASRGIQGQRPEAFF
TRBJ2-3 TRBV5-8 NA NA TGTGCCAGCAGCCTTCCGGGCCCAGATACGCAGTATTTT CASSLPGPDTQYF
TRBJ1-1 TRBV12-5 NA NA TGTGCTAGTGGTTTGACTCTCGGGGAAGCTTTCTTT CASGLTLGEAFF
TRBJ2-5 TRBV18 NA NA TGTGCCAGCTCACAGGGCCTAGAAGAGACCCAGTACTTC CASSQGLEETQYF
TRBJ2-1 TRBV4-2 NA NA TGTGCCAGCAGCCCTGCTCCGGGACTCAACTACAATGAGCAGTTCTTC CASSPAPGLNYNEQFF
TRBJ2-3 TRBV12-5 NA NA TGTGCTAGTGGTTTGGTACTAGGGGCAGGACCAGACACAGATACGCAGTATTTT CASGLVLGAGPDTDTQYF
TRBJ1-2 TRBV6-1 NA NA TGTGCCAGCAGTGAAAGGGCTGGGTATGGCTACACCTTC CASSERAGYGYTF
TRBJ1-4 TRBV29-1 NA NA TGCAGCGTTGCCCCAGGGGCAACTAATGAAAAACTGTTTTTT CSVAPGATNEKLFF
TRBJ1-3 TRBV30 NA NA TGTGCCTGGGCAGGCAGCTCTGGAAACACCATATATTTT CAWAGSSGNTIYF
TRBJ2-2 TRBV27 NA NA TGTGCCAGCAGTCGACAGGTCCATCCCACCGGGGAGCTGTTTTTT CASSRQVHPTGELFF
TRBJ1-5 TRBV28 NA NA TGTGCCAGCAGCGGAGGTAATCAGCCCCAGCATTTT CASSGGNQPQHF
TRBJ2-3 TRBV2 NA few TGTGCCAGCAAGGGGGGCGTCACAGATACGCAGTATTTT CASKGGVTDTQYF
TRBJ1-2 TRBV6-5 NA NA TGTGCCAGCAGTTACTTCGGTCCGCGTTCAAACTATGGCTACACCTTC CASSYFGPRSNYGYTF
TRBJ1-2 TRBV7-2 NA NA TGTGCCAGCAGCCTTGAACAGGCTTTCTATGGCTACACCTTC CASSLEQAFYGYTF
TRBJ1-2 TRBV18 NA NA TGTGCCAGCTCACCGAATTCTCGCGGACAGCGAGTTAACTATGGCTACACCTTC CASSPNSRGQRVNYGYTF